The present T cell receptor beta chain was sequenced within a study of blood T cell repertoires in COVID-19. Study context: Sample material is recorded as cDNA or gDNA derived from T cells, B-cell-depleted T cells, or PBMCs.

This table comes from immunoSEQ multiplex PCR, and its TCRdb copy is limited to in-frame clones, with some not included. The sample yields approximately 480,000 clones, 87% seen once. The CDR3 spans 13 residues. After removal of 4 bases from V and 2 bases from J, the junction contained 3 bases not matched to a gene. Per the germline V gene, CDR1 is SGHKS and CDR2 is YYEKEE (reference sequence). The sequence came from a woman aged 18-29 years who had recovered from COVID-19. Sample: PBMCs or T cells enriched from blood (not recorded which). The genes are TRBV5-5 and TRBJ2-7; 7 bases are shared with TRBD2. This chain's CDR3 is CASSGRGAYEQYF. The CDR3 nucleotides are TGTGCCAGCAGCGGCCGGGGGGCCTACGAGCAGTACTTC. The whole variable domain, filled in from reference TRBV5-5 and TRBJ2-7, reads DAGVTQSPTHLIKTRGQQVTLRCSPISGHKSVSWYQQVLGQGPQFIFQYYEKEERGRGNFPDRFSARQFPNYSSELNVNALLLGDSALYLCASSGRGAYEQYFGPGTRLTVT.